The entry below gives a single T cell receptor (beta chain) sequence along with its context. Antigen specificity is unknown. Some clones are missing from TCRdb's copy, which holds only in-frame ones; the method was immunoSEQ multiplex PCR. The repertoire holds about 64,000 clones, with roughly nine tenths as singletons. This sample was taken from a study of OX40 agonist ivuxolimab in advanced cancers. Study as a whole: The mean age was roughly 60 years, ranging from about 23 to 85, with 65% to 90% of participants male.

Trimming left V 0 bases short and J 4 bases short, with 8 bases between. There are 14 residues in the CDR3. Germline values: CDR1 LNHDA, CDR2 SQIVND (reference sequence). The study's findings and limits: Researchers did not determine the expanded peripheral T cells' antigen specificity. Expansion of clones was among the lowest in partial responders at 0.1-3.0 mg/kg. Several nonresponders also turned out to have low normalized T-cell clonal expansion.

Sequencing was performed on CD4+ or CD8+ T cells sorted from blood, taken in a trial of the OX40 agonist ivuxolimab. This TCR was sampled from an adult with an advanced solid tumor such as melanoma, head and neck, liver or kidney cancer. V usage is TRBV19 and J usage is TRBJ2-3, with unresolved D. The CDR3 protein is CASSIEPYSDTQYF. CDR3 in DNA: TGTGCCAGTAGTATAGAACCCTATTCAGATACGCAGTATTTT.